The 27 T cell receptor beta chains listed next were all sequenced from one sample in a study of beta chain features in type 1 diabetes. All of the isolated RNA was reverse transcribed, so expressed TCRB transcripts were sequenced. Profiled with immunoSEQ multiplex PCR; TCRdb holds only in-frame clones, not every one. The table shows under 300,000 clones, with roughly 8% occurring only once. Sequenced input: central memory CD4+ T cells from blood. The receptor source for this set is a woman between 18 and 29 years old in good health.

This clone was counted only a few times. In DNA form, the CDR3 reads TGTGCCAGCCTAAACAGGGGGATGGGAAACATTCAGTACTTC. Its protein is CASLNRGMGNIQYF. This chain joins TRBV5-6 and TRBJ2-4, with TRBD1 identical over 8 bases. CDR1 is SGHDT and CDR2 is YYEEEE in the germline V gene. V shed 7 bases, J shed 6 bases, and the junction held 9 bases outside the gene matches. The length of the CDR3 is 14 residues.

The V gene is TRBV28, the J gene TRBJ1-4; 9 nucleotides match TRBD1. This CDR3 region has 14 residues. From germline, CDR1 is MDHEN and CDR2 SYDVKM. V gave up 8 bases and J gave up 10 bases; unmatched junction bases: 11. The CDR3 loop is CASQPGQGLGKLFF. CDR3 sequence (DNA): TGTGCCAGCCAGCCGGGACAGGGATTAGGAAAACTGTTTTTT.

In its sample, this clone was seen a few times. The gene calls are TRBV7-9 and TRBJ1-2; perhaps TRBD1 as D (6 bases). Trimming stripped 5 bases from V and 4 bases from J, with 11 bases between. The germline V gene encodes CDR1 SEHNR and CDR2 FQNEAQ (reference sequence). This CDR3 has 13 amino acids. The CDR3 coding sequence is TGTGCCAGCAGCGTACAAGGGGGCTATGGCTACACCTTC. Encoded protein: CASSVQGGYGYTF.

This clone has more than one count but fewer than ten. The genes are TRBV6-5 and TRBJ2-3; D perhaps matches TRBD2 (6 bases). Germline CDR1 is MNHEY and CDR2 is SVGAGI. This CDR3 spans 15 amino acids. V shed 7 bases and J shed 5 bases, with 19 bases lying between them. The CDR3 DNA reads as TGTGCCAGCAATCGCGGGAATGTTCAGCGAGATACGCAGTATTTT. This codes for CASNRGNVQRDTQYF.

A remark on this clone: Given a much more abundant clone one base away, this may be a read error. This sequence joins TRBV9 and TRBJ2-2; no clear D. CDR3 length equals 13 residues. Germline loops: CDR1 SGDLS, CDR2 YYNGEE. The V end was cut by 4 bases, the J end by 0 bases, with 4 bases between. DNA of the CDR3: TGTGCCAGCAGCCCCCCGAACACCGGGGAGCTGTTTTTT. Translated, it gives CASSPPNTGELFF.

The chain joins TRBV9 to TRBJ2-1, with 7 nucleotides matching TRBD2. Germline lookup yields CDR1 SGDLS and CDR2 YYNGEE. Trimming removed 0 bases from V and 2 bases from J; junction bases left unmatched: 2. The CDR3 consists of 15 residues. CDR3 nucleotides: TGTGCCAGCAGCGTAGCGGGGACTACCTACAATGAGCAGTTCTTC. Translated, it gives CASSVAGTTYNEQFF.

Only a few counts were recorded for this clone. The DNA of the CDR3 is TGTGCCAGCAGTGGGACAGGGACAGGCGACGAAAAACTGTTTTTT. It codes for CASSGTGTGDEKLFF. This chain links TRBV6-1 with TRBJ1-4; 8 bases line up with TRBD1. The CDR3 is 15 residues long. Germline CDR1 reads MNHNS; CDR2 reads SASEGT. V trimming: 4 bases; J trimming: 8 bases; junction bases outside the gene matches: 9.

V usage is TRBV4-3 and J usage is TRBJ2-6; D is uncertain. The CDR3 runs 15 residues. CDR1 LGHNA and CDR2 YSLEER come from the germline V gene. The germline V and J ends were trimmed by 1 base and 7 bases, with 11 bases remaining between them. The chain's CDR3 is CASSQGRSHANVLTF. CDR3 nucleotides: TGCGCCAGCAGCCAAGGAAGGTCGCACGCCAACGTCCTGACTTTC.

This clone was seen more than once but under ten times. This chain links TRBV5-6 with TRBJ2-7, with D perhaps matching TRBD2 (5 bases). There are 14 residues in the CDR3. Germline loops: CDR1 SGHDT, CDR2 YYEEEE. V was pared by 0 bases and J by 3 bases, with 10 bases between. CDR3 nucleotides: TGTGCCAGCAGCTTGGGCCTTGAGGGCTACGAGCAGTACTTC. It encodes CASSLGLEGYEQYF. The full variable domain, in which reference TRBV5-6 and TRBJ2-7 provide the parts outside the CDR3, is DAGVTQSPTHLIKTRGQQVTLRCSPKSGHDTVSWYQQALGQGPQFIFQYYEEEERQRGNFPDRFSGHQFPNYSSELNVNALLLGDSALYLCASSLGLEGYEQYFGPGTRLTVT.

This clone was seen repeatedly, ten times or more. The chain has TRBV28 and TRBJ1-2; 7 bases agree with TRBD1. The CDR3 loop spans 13 amino acids. From germline, CDR1 is MDHEN and CDR2 SYDVKM. Germline trimming cut 8 bases from V and 4 bases from J; bases unmatched to any gene: 7. The CDR3 reads CASVERTGYGYTF. The CDR3 coding sequence is TGTGCCAGCGTAGAAAGGACAGGCTATGGCTACACCTTC.

The chain employs TRBV25-1 and TRBJ1-3; TRBD1 agrees at 7 bases. V gave up 0 bases and J gave up 0 bases; unmatched junction bases: 8. This CDR3 is built from 18 residues. CDR1 and CDR2 from the germline V gene are MGHDK and SYGVNS. The CDR3 spells CASSEYLGGGLSGNTIYF. The CDR3 DNA reads TGTGCCAGCAGTGAATATCTAGGAGGGGGCCTCTCTGGAAACACCATATATTTT.

This clone was observed a few times. V gene TRBV7-9 combines with J gene TRBJ1-2; D is perhaps TRBD1 (6 bases). This CDR3 has 14 amino acids. V shed 5 bases and J shed 4 bases, with 14 bases lying between them. Per the germline V gene, CDR1 is SEHNR and CDR2 is FQNEAQ (reference sequence). The chain's CDR3 is CASSDRNLPYGYTF. In nucleotides, the CDR3 is TGTGCCAGCAGCGACAGGAACCTCCCCTATGGCTACACCTTC. Together with reference TRBV7-9 and TRBJ1-2, the CDR3 gives the full variable domain: DTGVSQNPRHKITKRGQNVTFRCDPISEHNRLYWYRQTLGQGPEFLTYFQNEAQLEKSRLLSDRFSAERPKGSFSTLEIQRTEQGDSAMYLCASSDRNLPYGYTFGSGTRLTVV.

The sample holds many counts of this clone. This chain links TRBV4-3 with TRBJ1-6; D possibly corresponds to TRBD1 (5 bases). The CDR3 runs 15 residues. CDR1 and CDR2 (germline): LGHNA, YSLEER. Trimming stripped 0 bases from V and 7 bases from J, with 10 bases between. The DNA of the CDR3 is TGCGCCAGCAGCCAAGACAGGGTGGGAAATTCACCCCTCCACTTT. This encodes CASSQDRVGNSPLHF.

The chain couples TRBV14 to TRBJ2-5; D remains ambiguous. The ends were cut back, 7 bases at V and 5 bases at J, with 17 bases in the middle. CDR3 length: 14 amino acids. Germline values: CDR1 SGHDN, CDR2 FVKESK. The CDR3 spells CASNLGRPEETQYF. In DNA form, the CDR3 reads TGTGCCAGCAACCTAGGACGCCCTGAGGAGACCCAGTACTTC.

The CDR3 nucleotides read TGTGCCAGTAGTATGCTGGGCGCGGATACGCAGTATTTT. Translating it yields CASSMLGADTQYF. The V and J genes are TRBV19 and TRBJ2-3; no firm D call. Between the trimmed V and J ends, which lost 3 bases and 6 bases, there was a span of 10 bases. The CDR3 contains 13 residues. CDR1 is LNHDA and CDR2 is SQIVND in the germline V gene (reference sequence).

The chain is built from TRBV2 and TRBJ2-4; D may be TRBD2 (7 bases). Germline values: CDR1 SNHLY, CDR2 FYNNEI. There are 14 residues in the CDR3. Deletions cut 6 bases from V and 6 bases from J, with 15 bases between. The CDR3 sequence is CASSLGGGANIQYF. DNA for the CDR3: TGTGCCAGCAGCCTGGGAGGGGGAGCAAACATTCAGTACTTC.

In its sample, this clone was seen a few times. V and J are TRBV7-9 and TRBJ1-1, with 7 bases that match TRBD1. Germline loops: CDR1 SEHNR, CDR2 FQNEAQ (reference sequence). V shed 5 bases and J 4 bases; nucleotides not matched to a gene: 7. The CDR3 length is 14 residues. For the CDR3, the DNA is TGTGCCAGCAGCCCGACAGGGAGGATCACTGAAGCTTTCTTT. This sequence encodes CASSPTGRITEAFF.

This clone was detected many times. V gene TRBV7-9 combines with J gene TRBJ2-7; D gene unclear. The V end was cut by 1 base, the J end by 7 bases, with 14 bases between. CDR1 and CDR2 from the germline V gene are SEHNR and FQNEAQ (reference sequence). The CDR3 loop spans 14 amino acids. The CDR3 loop is CASSLGWTGLEQYF. In DNA form, the CDR3 reads TGTGCCAGCAGCTTAGGTTGGACGGGTTTGGAGCAGTACTTC.

This clone has a count of ten or more. V usage is TRBV18 and J usage is TRBJ1-3; 10 bases agree with TRBD1. CDR1 and CDR2 (germline): KGHSH, LQKENI. With 3 bases clipped from V and 3 bases from J, the junction kept 5 bases outside the gene matches. This CDR3 spans 16 amino acids. The CDR3 nucleotides read TGTGCCAGCTCACCGCCGGGACAGGGGTTTGGAAACACCATATATTTT. Translating it yields CASSPPGQGFGNTIYF.

This clone occurred a few times. The chain links TRBV5-4 to TRBJ2-5; TRBD2 agrees at 7 bases. From germline, CDR1 is SGHNT and CDR2 YYREEE (reference sequence). The CDR3 runs to 16 residues. The V segment lost 3 bases and the J segment 2 bases; nucleotides outside the gene matches: 10. CDR3 sequence reads: CASSSGAGTIQETQYF. The CDR3 DNA reads TGTGCCAGCAGCTCGGGAGCGGGGACGATTCAAGAGACCCAGTACTTC.

This clone has just a few counts. The rearrangement links TRBV7-9 to TRBJ2-1; 7 bases line up with TRBD2. The CDR3 has 16 residues. With 1 base clipped from V and 2 bases from J, the junction kept 5 bases outside the gene matches. Germline values: CDR1 SEHNR, CDR2 FQNEAQ (reference sequence). The CDR3: CASSLERGGAYNEQFF. The CDR3 nucleotides read TGTGCCAGCAGCTTAGAACGCGGGGGAGCCTACAATGAGCAGTTCTTC.

The chain links TRBV14 to TRBJ2-5; 7 bases align to TRBD1. Trimming removed 0 bases from V and 2 bases from J; junction bases left unmatched: 6. CDR1 is SGHDN, CDR2 FVKESK, per germline. The CDR3 sequence is 16 residues long. The CDR3 nucleotides read TGTGCCAGCAGCCAAGATAACAGCAGGGGGCAAGAGACCCAGTACTTC. Its protein is CASSQDNSRGQETQYF.

The V gene is TRBV2, the J gene TRBJ1-2; tentatively, D is TRBD1 (6 bases). Germline-derived CDR1 and CDR2 are SNHLY and FYNNEI. CDR3 length: 16 residues. V was trimmed by 3 bases and J by 5 bases, leaving 19 bases between them. CDR3 residues: CASSDPTGGGWYGYTF. The CDR3 DNA sequence: TGTGCCAGCAGTGACCCAACTGGGGGGGGCTGGTATGGCTACACCTTC.

Turning to this clone: Its ends do not fully match the called genes, so a read error is possible. The CDR3 DNA is TGTGCCAGCACCTTAAATACGCCTGAAGCTTTCTTT. Amino acid sequence: CASTLNTPEAFF. The rearrangement links TRBV7-2 to TRBJ1-1; D remains ambiguous. The germline V gene has CDR1 SGHTA and CDR2 FQGNSA. The CDR3 is 12 residues long. The full variable domain, completed using reference TRBV7-2 and TRBJ1-1, is GAGVSQSPSNKVTEKGKDVELRCDPISGHTALYWYRQSLGQGLEFLIYFQGNSAPDKSGLPSDRFSAERTGGSVSTLTIQRTQQEDSAVYLCASTLNTPEAFFGQGTRLTVV.

A few counts support this clone. This chain connects TRBV30 to TRBJ2-1; D not resolved. CDR3 length: 16 amino acids. V was pared by 4 bases and J by 2 bases, with 18 bases between. Per the germline V gene, CDR1 is GTSNPN and CDR2 is SVGIG (reference sequence). Written as DNA, the CDR3 is TGTGCCTGGAAGACCCGGGTCTCAGGCCCCTACAATGAGCAGTTCTTC. It yields the protein CAWKTRVSGPYNEQFF.

This clone was counted between two and nine times. The chain employs TRBV7-2 and TRBJ1-1; 7 bases match TRBD1. The CDR3 loop spans 13 amino acids. Germline assignment: CDR1 SGHTA and CDR2 FQGNSA. After removal of 5 bases from V and 4 bases from J, the junction contained 4 bases not matched to a gene. CDR3 nucleotides: TGTGCCAGCAGCCCGACAGGGACCACTGAAGCTTTCTTT. Protein product: CASSPTGTTEAFF.

This chain joins TRBV7-2 and TRBJ2-7; perhaps TRBD2 as D (6 bases). This CDR3 is built from 15 residues. The ends were cut back, 1 base at V and 3 bases at J, with 13 bases in the middle. Germline V CDR1 and CDR2: SGHTA, FQGNSA. CDR3 in DNA: TGTGCCAGCAGCTTAGATGGGGCGGGGATCTACGAGCAGTACTTC. This sequence encodes CASSLDGAGIYEQYF.